This T cell receptor beta chain derives from a study of T cell responses to AZD1222 COVID-19 vaccine. Produced via immunoSEQ multiplex PCR; TCRdb's table is partial and in-frame only. In the table there are around 150,000 clones, 80% to 95% of which are singletons. The CDR3 has 18 residues. Germline CDR1 and CDR2: LGHDT and YNNKEL (reference sequence). V lost 2 bases, J lost 2 bases, and 13 bases stayed unmatched. The sequenced sample was peripheral blood, obtained 28 days after the second AZD1222 dose. The receptor's source is an adult who received the AZD1222 COVID-19 vaccine. V and J are TRBV3-1 (or the pseudogene TRBV3-2) and TRBJ2-5; 8 nucleotides line up with TRBD2. This CDR3 reads CASSQIGGLGLRQETQYF. The CDR3 DNA is TGTGCCAGCAGCCAAATCGGGGGACTAGGGTTAAGGCAAGAGACCCAGTACTTC.